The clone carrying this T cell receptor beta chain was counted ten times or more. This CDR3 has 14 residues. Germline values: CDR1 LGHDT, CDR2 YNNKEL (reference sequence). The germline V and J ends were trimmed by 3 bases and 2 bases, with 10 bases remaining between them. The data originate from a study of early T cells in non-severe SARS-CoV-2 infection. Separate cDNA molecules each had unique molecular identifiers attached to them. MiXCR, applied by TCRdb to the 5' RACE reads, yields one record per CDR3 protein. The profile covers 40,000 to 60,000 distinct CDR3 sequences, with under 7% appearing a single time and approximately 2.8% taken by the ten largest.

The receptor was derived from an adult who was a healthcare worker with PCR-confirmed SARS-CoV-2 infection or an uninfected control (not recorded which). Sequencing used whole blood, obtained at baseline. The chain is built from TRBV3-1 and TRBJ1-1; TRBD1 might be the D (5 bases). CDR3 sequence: CASSQYTGNTEAFF. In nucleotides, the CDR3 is TGTGCCAGCAGCCAGTACACAGGTAACACTGAAGCTTTCTTT.